This entry describes one TCR beta chain. These data originate in a study of CD8 T cells in Susac syndrome. There are 12 residues in the CDR3. Germline V gives CDR1 SNHLY, CDR2 FYNNEI. V lost 8 bases to trimming and J lost 2 bases, with 10 bases between them. Random hexamers were used to reverse transcribe an amount of about 0.5 to 1 ug RNA. An immunoSEQ multiplex PCR amplified TCR beta CDR3 over 54 Vbeta and 13 Jbeta. TCRdb called the immunoSEQ multiplex PCR reads again in MiXCR, with one record for every CDR3 protein. Counted here are 100,000 to 150,000 distinct CDR3 sequences, 94% occurring once; the ten biggest clones make up 0.095% to 0.1%. Negative isolation was used for CD8+ and CD4+ T cells, and FACS enrichment was applied to TEMRA cells.

The source of this sequence is a human donor in good health. Material: CD4+ T cells from PBMCs. The chain employs TRBV2 and TRBJ2-7, with no clear D. In nucleotides, the CDR3 is TGTGCCAGCCAAACCGTAACCTACGAGCAGTACTTC. Translating gives CASQTVTYEQYF.